This record concerns one TCR beta chain sequence. Its antigen target is currently unknown. It has no much larger one-base neighbor in the sample; base qualities were not kept. The time point label corresponds to: newly diagnosed, previously untreated cHL patient sample. As a comparison group for the relapsed/refractory trial patients, PBMCs from patients with newly diagnosed, previously untreated classical Hodgkin lymphoma were sequenced. Peripheral blood was collected in 8 mL Vacutainer Cell Preparation Tubes, from which PBMCs were isolated by centrifugation and then cryopreserved. The source of the sample is a study of PD-1 blockade in classical Hodgkin lymphoma (TCRdb year 2020). Some background on the complete study: The study used TCR beta sequencing and CyTOF to define a peripheral blood immune signature of response to PD-1 blockade in classical Hodgkin lymphoma. General conclusions and limits of the study: Baseline TCR diversity was reported to be lower in newly diagnosed patients than in healthy donors and to be lower still in relapsed/refractory patients. Only a single clinical trial cohort was studied, and what caused the repertoire differences, possibly disease activity or prior therapy, remained undefined.

Genomic DNA was extracted with the Qiagen DNeasy kit from unsorted PBMCs and from negatively selected CD4+ and CD8+ fractions. Using primers that anneal to V and J segments, immunoSEQ multiplex PCR amplified the TCR beta CDR3 regions. A synthetic immune receptor repertoire was used to minimize amplification bias, and any remaining bias was removed computationally after sequencing. As for the original processing: Repertoire diversity was quantified as the Shannon entropy index using custom Python scripts. Unsorted, CD4+ and CD8+ repertoires were analyzed separately, except in combined analyses where CD4+ and CD8+ sequences were merged in silico. As stored in TCRdb, this immuneACCESS dataset retains in-frame rearrangements with V and J assigned. A fraction of the clones does not appear; measured against another copy, unresolved V genes explain less than half of the discrepancy, and the remainder lacks a known reason. The DNA gave D and trimming, while V, J and clone size come from that table. The sample table lists approximately 70,000 clones, more than 85% of them with a count of one. More than 2% of the sample is held by the ten biggest clonotypes.

Measured from the cysteine to the phenylalanine, the CDR3 is 14 residues long. Just the 42-base CDR3 DNA is kept, in frame starting at base 1. CDR1 and CDR2 (MGHRA, YSYEKL) derive from the germline V gene. The V and J ends are trimmed by 1 base and 5 bases, leaving 9 bases between them. This receptor was obtained from a human donor with classical Hodgkin lymphoma. The V gene is TRBV4-1 and the J gene is TRBJ2-1; possibly the D gene is TRBD1, per 5 matching bases. Material for sequencing was peripheral blood mononuclear cells (PBMCs). The sequence in DNA is TGCGCCAGCAGCCAAGCAGGGATTCACAATGAGCAGTTCTTC. This gives the protein CASSQAGIHNEQFF.